This T cell receptor beta chain was identified during a study of T cells in women clearing cervical HPV infection. Comment on this clone: An end of the junction differs from the germline gene, which may be a read error. The read is 3 residues too short to cover the CDR3 end, so that end is filled in from the germline J gene. Other DNA variants within this sample encode the same CDR3.

Germline V gene lookup returns CDR1 SGHRS and CDR2 YFSETQ. The CDR3 is made up of 14 amino acids. Genomic DNA, averaging roughly 1,200 ng per sample, yielded TCR beta CDR3 via immunoSEQ. TCRdb keeps only in-frame clones here, not all; method: immunoSEQ multiplex PCR. The repertoire table contains tens of thousands of clones. This receptor was taken from a woman aged 18 to 75 with a cervical HPV16 infection that either progressed to CIN3+ or cleared (not recorded which). The sample taken for sequencing was blood buffy coat. The chain has TRBV5-1 and TRBJ1-3; D gene uncertain. CDR3 residues: CASSNFGSGNTIYF. CDR3 DNA (partial): TGCGCCAGCAGTAACTTCGGGTCTGGAAACACG.